This TCR beta chain was identified during a study of T cell responses to AZD1222 COVID-19 vaccine. Overall study results and limits: Of spike-specific TCRs, nearly half reportedly target regions left unmutated in variants.

Clones were read by immunoSEQ multiplex PCR, and TCRdb kept only the in-frame ones, dropping some. The repertoire consists of 130,000 to 150,000 clones, with 70% to 90% occurring once and the leading ten covering under 3.5%. For this clone: Its antigen is not known.

V lost 8 bases, J lost 3 bases, and 10 bases stayed unmatched. The CDR3 totals 15 residues. CDR1 and CDR2 from the germline V gene are MNHEY and SVGAGI. This receptor was taken from an adult in good health. This sample comprised peripheral blood, obtained on day 0 of MenACWY control vaccination. The chain joins TRBV6-5 to TRBJ2-3; TRBD2 aligns across 8 bases. The CDR3 DNA is TGTGCCAGCGGGTTTCGCGGGAGGAGAACAGATACGCAGTATTTT. Its translation is CASGFRGRRTDTQYF.